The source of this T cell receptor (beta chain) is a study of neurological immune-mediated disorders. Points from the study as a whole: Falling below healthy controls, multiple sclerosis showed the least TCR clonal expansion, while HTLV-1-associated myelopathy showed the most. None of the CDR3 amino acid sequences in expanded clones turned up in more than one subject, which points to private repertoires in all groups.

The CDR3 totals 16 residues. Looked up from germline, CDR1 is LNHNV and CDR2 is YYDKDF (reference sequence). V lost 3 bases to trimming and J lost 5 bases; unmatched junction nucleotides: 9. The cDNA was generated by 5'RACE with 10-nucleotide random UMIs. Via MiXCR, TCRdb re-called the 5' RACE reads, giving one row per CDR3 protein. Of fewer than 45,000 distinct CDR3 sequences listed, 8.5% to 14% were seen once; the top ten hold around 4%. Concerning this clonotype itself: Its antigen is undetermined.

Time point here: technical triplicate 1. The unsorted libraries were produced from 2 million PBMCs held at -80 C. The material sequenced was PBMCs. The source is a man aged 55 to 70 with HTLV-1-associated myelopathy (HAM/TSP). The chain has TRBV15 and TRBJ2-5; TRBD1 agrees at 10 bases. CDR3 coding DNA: TGTGCCACCAGCAGCACCGGGACAGGGGTCGTGGAGACCCAGTACTTC. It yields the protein CATSSTGTGVVETQYF.